This T cell receptor (beta chain) came from a study of T cells in Graves' hyperthyroidism and ophthalmopathy. The germline CDR1 and CDR2 sequences are SGHVS and FNYEAQ. With V trimmed by 5 bases and J by 3 bases, 3 bases remained unmatched. The CDR3 length is 13 residues. Researchers took RNA transcripts and amplified the TCR beta CDR3 regions from them. An initial round of RT-PCR targeting the TCR CDR3 relied on the HTBI primer set. TCRdb reprocessed the multiplex PCR reads via MiXCR and lists one record per CDR3 protein. The sample holds fewer than 700,000 distinct CDR3 sequences, around 15% seen once. This clonotype was detected a few times. The patients, who ranged from 18 to 65 in age, presented with newly diagnosed hyperthyroidism lasting under 2 months.

Sequencing used blood. The receptor was isolated from a woman in her 30s with Graves' hyperthyroidism. V gene TRBV7-6 combines with J gene TRBJ2-7; 8 bases line up with TRBD2. Written as DNA, the CDR3 is TGTGCCAGCAGCCACGGGACTAGCTACGAGCAGTACTTC. Translated: CASSHGTSYEQYF.